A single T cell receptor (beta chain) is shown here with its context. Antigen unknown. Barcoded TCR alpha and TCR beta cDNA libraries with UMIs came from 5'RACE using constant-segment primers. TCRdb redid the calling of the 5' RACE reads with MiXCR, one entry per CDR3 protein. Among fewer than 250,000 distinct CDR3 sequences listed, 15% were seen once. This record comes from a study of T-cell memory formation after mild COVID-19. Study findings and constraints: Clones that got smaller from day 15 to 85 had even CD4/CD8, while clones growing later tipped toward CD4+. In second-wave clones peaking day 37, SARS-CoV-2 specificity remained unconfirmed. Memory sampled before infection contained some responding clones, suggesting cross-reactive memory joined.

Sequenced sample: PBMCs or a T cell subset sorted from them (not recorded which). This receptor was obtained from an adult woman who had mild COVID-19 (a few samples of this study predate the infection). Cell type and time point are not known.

The CDR3 coding sequence is TGCGCCAGCAGCCAAGAGGCCGGGAATGAGCAGTTCTTC. Translated: CASSQEAGNEQFF. The chain joins TRBV4-3 to TRBJ2-1; D not certain. V lost 0 bases, J lost 7 bases, and 7 bases lay in between. The CDR3 length is 13 residues. Per germline, CDR1 LGHNA and CDR2 YSLEER.